The sample holds many counts of the clone carrying this TCR beta chain. Its cognate antigen is unknown. These data originate in a study of molecular identifiers for immune sequencing clone quantification. About the study: RNA from about 20,000 or 100,000 naive CD8 cells was split five ways in replicates, with four sequenced. Study-wide results and caveats: Identical TCR molecules that share a barcode could lead to an underestimation of highly expanded clone sizes. Over 97% of CMV-specific effector molecules, but under 1% of naive ones, were in clones above 20 copies.

The CDR3 is made up of 13 amino acids. CDR1 and CDR2 from the germline V gene are DFQATT and SNEGSKA (reference sequence). With 4 bases removed from V and 1 base from J, the gap between germline ends came to 11 bases. TCRdb reprocessed the PCR reads with MiXCR, giving one entry per CDR3 protein. This table holds roughly 630,000 distinct CDR3 sequences, over 25% found once. Libraries of naive CD8 cells were prepared from around 18,000 to 910,000 sorted cells using 10%, 30% or 50% RNA. The chain couples TRBV20-1 to TRBJ2-7; D remains ambiguous. The sequencing input was naive CD8+ T cells from blood, with Jurkat cell RNA spiked in. Subset described: FACS-sorted CD8+CD4-CCR7+CD45RA+ naive T cells. The receptor's source is a human donor in good health. Some libraries in this study had Jurkat cell RNA spiked in. The CDR3 here is CSATDERSYEQYF. CDR3 nucleotides: TGCAGTGCTACAGACGAGAGATCCTACGAGCAGTACTTC.